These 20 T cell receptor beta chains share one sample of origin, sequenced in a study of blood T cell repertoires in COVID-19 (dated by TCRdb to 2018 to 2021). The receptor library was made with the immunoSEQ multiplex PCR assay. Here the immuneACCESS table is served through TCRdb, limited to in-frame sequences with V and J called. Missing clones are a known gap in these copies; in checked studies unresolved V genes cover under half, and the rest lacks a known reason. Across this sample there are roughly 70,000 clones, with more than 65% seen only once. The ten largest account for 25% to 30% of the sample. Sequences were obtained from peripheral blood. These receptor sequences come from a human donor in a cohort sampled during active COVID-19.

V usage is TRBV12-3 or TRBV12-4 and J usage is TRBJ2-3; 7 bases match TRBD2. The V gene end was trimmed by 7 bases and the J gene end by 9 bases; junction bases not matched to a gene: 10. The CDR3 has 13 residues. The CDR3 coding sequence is TGTGCCAGCACCCTTGGGGGGGTCGGCACGCAGTATTTT. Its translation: CASTLGGVGTQYF.

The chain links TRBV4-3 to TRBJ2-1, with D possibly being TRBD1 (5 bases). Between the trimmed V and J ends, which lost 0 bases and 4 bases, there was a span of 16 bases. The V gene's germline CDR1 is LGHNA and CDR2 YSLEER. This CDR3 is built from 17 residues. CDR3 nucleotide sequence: TGCGCCAGCAGCCAAGATAGGATGGCAGGGTTATACAATGAGCAGTTCTTC. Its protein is CASSQDRMAGLYNEQFF.

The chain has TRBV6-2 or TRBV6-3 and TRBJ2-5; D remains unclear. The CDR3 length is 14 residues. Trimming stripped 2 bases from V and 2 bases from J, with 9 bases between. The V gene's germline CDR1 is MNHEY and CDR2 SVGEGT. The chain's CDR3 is CASSYGQVQETQYF. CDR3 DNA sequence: TGTGCCAGCAGTTACGGCCAGGTTCAAGAGACCCAGTACTTC.

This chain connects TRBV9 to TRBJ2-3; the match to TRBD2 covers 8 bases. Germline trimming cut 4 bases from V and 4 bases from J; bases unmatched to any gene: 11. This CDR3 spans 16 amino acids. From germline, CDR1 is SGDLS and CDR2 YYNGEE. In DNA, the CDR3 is TGTGCCAGCAGCTCGCGCTACGGGGGGGCCGCAGATACGCAGTATTTT. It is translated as CASSSRYGGAADTQYF.

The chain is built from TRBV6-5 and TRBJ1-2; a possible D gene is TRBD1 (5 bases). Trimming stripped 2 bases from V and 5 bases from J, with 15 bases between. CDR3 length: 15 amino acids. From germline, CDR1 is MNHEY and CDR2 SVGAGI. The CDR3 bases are TGTGCCAGCAGTTACATCACGGCCGGGGGTTATGGCTACACCTTC. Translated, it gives CASSYITAGGYGYTF.

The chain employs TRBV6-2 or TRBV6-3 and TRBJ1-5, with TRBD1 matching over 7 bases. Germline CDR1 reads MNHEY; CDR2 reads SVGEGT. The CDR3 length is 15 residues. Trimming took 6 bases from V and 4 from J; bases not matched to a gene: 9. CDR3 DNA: TGTGCCAGCAGCTTTTCCCACAGGGGAAATCAGCCCCAGCATTTT. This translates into CASSFSHRGNQPQHF.

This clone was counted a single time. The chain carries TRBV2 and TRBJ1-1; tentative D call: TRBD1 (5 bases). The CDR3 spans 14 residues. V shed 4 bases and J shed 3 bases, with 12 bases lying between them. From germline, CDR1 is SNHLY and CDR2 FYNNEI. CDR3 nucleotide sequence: TGTGCCAGCAGTGCGGTGGAGGGGTACACTGAAGCTTTCTTT. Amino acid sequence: CASSAVEGYTEAFF. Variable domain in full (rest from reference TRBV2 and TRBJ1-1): EPEVTQTPSHQVTQMGQEVILRCVPISNHLYFYWYRQILGQKVEFLVSFYNNEISEKSEIFDDQFSVERPDGSNFTLKIRSTKLEDSAMYFCASSAVEGYTEAFFGQGTRLTVV.

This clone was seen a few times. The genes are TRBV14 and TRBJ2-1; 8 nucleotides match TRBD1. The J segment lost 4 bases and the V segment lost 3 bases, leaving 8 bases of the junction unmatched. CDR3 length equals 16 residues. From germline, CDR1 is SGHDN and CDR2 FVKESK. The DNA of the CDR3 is TGTGCCAGCAGCCATGGAGACAGGGGCCTTTACAATGAGCAGTTCTTC. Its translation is CASSHGDRGLYNEQFF.

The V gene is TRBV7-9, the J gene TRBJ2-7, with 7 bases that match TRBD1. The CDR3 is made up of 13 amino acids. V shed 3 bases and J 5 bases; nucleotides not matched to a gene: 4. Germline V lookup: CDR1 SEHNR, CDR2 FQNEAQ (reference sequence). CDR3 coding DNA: TGTGCCAGCAGCTTGGTAGGGGGCGACGAGCAGTACTTC. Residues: CASSLVGGDEQYF.

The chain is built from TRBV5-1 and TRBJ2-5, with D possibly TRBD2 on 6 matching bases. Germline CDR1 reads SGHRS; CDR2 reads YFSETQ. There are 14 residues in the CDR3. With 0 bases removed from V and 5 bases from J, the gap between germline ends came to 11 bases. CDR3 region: CASSLGLAGETQYF. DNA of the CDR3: TGCGCCAGCAGCTTGGGACTTGCGGGGGAGACCCAGTACTTC.

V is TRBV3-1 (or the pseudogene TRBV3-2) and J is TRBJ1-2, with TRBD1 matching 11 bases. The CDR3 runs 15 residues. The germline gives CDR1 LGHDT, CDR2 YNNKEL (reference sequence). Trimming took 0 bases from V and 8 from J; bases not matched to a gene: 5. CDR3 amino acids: CASSQDGQGAGGYTF. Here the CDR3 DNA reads TGTGCCAGCAGCCAAGATGGACAGGGGGCGGGAGGCTACACCTTC.

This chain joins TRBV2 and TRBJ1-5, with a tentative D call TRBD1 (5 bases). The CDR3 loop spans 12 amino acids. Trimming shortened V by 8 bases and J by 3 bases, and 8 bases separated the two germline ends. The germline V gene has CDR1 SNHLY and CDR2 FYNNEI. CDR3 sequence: CASGGNNQPQHF. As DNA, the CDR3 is TGTGCCAGCGGGGGGAACAATCAGCCCCAGCATTTT.

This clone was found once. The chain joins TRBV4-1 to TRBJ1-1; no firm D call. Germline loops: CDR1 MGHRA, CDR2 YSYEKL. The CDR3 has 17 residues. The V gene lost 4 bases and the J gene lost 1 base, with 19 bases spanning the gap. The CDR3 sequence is CASSRVAGSRGNTEAFF. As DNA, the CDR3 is TGCGCCAGCAGCCGAGTGGCCGGGTCCCGGGGGAACACTGAAGCTTTCTTT.

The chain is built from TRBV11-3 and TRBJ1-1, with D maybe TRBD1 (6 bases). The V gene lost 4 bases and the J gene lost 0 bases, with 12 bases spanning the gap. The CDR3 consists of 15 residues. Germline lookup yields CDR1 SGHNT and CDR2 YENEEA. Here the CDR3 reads CASSSEGQLNTEAFF. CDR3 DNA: TGTGCCAGCAGCTCAGAAGGACAGCTGAACACTGAAGCTTTCTTT.

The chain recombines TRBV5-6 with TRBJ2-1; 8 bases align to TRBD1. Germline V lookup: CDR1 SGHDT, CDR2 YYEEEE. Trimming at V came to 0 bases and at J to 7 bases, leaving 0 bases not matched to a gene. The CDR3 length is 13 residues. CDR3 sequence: CASSLDRGNEQFF. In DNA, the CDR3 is TGTGCCAGCAGCTTGGACAGGGGGAATGAGCAGTTCTTC.

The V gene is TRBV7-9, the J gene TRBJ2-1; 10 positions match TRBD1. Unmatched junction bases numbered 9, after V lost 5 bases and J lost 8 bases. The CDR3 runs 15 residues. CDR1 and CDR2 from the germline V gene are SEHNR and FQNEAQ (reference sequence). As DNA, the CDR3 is TGTGCCAGCAGCGAGCGGGACAGGGGCCCCTATGAGCAGTTCTTC. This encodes CASSERDRGPYEQFF.

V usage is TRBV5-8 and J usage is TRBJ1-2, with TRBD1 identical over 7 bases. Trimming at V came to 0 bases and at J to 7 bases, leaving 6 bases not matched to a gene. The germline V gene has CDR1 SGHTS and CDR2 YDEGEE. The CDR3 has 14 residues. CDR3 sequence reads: CASSLDRGLSGYTF. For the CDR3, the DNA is TGTGCCAGCAGCTTGGACAGGGGACTCTCTGGCTACACCTTC.

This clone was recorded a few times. CDR3: CASSLGTQGSSPLHF. CDR3 DNA: TGTGCCAGCAGCTTAGGCACACAGGGTAGTTCACCCCTCCACTTT. The rearrangement uses TRBV7-8 and TRBJ1-6; a weak D match, TRBD1 (6 bases). From germline, CDR1 is SGHVS and CDR2 FQNEAQ. The V gene lost 1 base and the J gene lost 9 bases, with 13 bases spanning the gap. The CDR3 consists of 15 residues.

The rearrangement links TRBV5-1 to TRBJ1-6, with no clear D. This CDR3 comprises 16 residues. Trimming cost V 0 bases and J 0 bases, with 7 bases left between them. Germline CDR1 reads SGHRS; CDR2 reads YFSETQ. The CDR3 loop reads CASSLGGSSYNSPLHF. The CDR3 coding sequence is TGCGCCAGCAGCTTGGGTGGGAGCTCCTATAATTCACCCCTCCACTTT.

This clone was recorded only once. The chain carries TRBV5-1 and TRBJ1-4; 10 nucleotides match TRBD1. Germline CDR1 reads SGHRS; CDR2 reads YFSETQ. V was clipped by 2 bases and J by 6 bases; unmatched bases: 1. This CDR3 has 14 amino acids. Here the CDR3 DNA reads TGCGCCAGCAGCTTCGGGACAGGGGATGAAAAACTGTTTTTT. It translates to CASSFGTGDEKLFF.